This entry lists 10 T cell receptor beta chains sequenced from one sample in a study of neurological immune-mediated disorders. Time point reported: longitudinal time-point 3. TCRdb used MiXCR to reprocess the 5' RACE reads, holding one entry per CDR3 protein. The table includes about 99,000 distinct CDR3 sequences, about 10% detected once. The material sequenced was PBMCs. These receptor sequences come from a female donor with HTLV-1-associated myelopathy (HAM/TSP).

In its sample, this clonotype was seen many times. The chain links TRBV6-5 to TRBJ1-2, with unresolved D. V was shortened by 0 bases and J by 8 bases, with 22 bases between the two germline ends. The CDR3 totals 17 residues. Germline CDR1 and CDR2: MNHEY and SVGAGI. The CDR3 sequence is CASSYSKARSLLDGYTF. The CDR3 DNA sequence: TGTGCCAGCAGTTACTCGAAGGCGCGGAGCCTATTGGACGGCTACACCTTC.

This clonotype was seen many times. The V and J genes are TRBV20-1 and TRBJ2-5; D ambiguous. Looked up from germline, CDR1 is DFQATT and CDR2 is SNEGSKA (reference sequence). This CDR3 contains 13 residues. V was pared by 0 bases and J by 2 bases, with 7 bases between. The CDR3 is CSARDATQETQYF. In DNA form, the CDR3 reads TGCAGTGCTAGAGATGCCACGCAAGAGACCCAGTACTTC.

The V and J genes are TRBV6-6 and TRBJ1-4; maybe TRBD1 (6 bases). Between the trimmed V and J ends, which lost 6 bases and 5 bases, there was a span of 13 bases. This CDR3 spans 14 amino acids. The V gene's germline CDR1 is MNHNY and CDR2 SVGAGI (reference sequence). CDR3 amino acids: CASRTQGTNEKLFF. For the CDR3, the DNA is TGTGCCAGCAGAACACAGGGTACAAATGAAAAACTGTTTTTT.

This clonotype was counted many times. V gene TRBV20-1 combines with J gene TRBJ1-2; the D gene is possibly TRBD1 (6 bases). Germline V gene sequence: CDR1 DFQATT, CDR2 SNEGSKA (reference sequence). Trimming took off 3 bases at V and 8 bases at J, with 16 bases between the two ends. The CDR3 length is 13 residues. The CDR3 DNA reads TGCAGTGCTAGGACCCACAGGGCTAGCGGCTACACCTTC. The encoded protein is CSARTHRASGYTF.

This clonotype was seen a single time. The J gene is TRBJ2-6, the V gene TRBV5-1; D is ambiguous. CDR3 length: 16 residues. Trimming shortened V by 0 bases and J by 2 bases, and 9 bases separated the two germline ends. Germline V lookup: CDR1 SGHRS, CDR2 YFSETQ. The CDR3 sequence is CASSLGWCAGANVLTF. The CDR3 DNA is TGCGCCAGCAGCTTGGGATGGTGCGCTGGGGCCAACGTCCTGACTTTC.

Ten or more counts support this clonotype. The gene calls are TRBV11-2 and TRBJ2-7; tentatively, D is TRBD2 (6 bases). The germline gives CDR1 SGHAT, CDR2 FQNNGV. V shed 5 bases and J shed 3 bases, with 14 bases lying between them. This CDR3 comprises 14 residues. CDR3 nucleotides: TGTGCCAGCAGCCTCAACGGACTATTCTACGAGCAGTACTTC. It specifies CASSLNGLFYEQYF.

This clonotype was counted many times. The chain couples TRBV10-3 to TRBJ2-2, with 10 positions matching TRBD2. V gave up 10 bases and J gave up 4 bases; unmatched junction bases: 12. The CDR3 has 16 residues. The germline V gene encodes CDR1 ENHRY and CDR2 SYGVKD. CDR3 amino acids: CATRQRGGEVTGELFF. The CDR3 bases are TGTGCCACCCGACAGCGGGGGGGCGAGGTCACCGGGGAGCTGTTTTTT.

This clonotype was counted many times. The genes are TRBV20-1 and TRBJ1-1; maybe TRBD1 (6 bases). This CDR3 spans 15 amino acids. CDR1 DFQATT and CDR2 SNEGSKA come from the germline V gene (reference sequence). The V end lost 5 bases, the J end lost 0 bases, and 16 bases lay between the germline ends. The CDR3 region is CSALGGAPLNTEAFF. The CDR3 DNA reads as TGCAGTGCTCTGGGGGGGGCACCGCTGAACACTGAAGCTTTCTTT.

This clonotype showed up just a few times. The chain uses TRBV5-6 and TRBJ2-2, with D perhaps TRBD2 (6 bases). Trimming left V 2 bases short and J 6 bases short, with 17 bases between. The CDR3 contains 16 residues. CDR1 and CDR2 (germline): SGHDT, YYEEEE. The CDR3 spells CASSLVDRGSAGELFF. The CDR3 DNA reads TGTGCCAGCAGCTTAGTCGATCGGGGGAGCGCCGGGGAGCTGTTTTTT.

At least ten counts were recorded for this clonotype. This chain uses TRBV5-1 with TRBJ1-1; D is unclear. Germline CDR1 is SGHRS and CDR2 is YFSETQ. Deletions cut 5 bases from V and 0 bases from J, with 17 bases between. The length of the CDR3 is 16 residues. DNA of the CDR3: TGCGCCAGCAGACCTGTTCCCCTCGGATTGAACACTGAAGCTTTCTTT. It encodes CASRPVPLGLNTEAFF.